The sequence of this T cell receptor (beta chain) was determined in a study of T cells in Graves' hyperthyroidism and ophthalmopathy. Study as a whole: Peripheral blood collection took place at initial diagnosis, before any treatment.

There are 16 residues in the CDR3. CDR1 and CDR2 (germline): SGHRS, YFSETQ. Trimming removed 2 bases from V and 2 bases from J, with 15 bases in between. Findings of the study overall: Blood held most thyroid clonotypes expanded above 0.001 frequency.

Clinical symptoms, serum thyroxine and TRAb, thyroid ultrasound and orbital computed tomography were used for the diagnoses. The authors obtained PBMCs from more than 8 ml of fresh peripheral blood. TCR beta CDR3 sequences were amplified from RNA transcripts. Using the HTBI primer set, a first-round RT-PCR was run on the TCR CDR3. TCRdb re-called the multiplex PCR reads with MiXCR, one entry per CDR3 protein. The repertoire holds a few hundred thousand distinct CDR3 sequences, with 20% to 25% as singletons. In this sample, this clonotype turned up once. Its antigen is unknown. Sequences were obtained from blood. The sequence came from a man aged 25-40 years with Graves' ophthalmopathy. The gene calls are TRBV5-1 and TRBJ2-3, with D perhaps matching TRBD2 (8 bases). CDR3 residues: CASSFGTAGDTDTQYF. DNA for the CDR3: TGCGCCAGCAGCTTCGGGACAGCGGGGGACACAGATACGCAGTATTTT.